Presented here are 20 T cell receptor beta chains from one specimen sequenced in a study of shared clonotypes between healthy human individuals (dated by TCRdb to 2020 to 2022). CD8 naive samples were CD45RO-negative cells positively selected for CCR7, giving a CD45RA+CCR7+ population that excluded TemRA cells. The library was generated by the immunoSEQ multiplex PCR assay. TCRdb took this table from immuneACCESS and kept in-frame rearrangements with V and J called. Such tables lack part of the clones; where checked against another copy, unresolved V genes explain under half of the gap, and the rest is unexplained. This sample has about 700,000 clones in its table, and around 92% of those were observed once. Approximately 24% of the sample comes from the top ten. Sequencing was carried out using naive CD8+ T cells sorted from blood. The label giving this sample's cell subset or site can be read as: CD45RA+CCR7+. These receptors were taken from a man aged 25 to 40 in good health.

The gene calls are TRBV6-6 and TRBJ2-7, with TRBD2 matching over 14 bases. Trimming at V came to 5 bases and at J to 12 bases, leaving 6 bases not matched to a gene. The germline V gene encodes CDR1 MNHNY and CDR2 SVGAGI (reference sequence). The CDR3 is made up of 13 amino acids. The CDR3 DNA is TGTGCCAGCAGTCCGGGACTAGCGGGAGTTGCGTACTTC. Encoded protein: CASSPGLAGVAYF.

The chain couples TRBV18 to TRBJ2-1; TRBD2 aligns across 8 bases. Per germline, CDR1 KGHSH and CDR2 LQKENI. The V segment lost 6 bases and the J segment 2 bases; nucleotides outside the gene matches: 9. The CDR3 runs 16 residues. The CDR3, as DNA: TGTGCCAGCTCGTTCCCGGTACTAGCGGCCTACAATGAGCAGTTCTTC. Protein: CASSFPVLAAYNEQFF.

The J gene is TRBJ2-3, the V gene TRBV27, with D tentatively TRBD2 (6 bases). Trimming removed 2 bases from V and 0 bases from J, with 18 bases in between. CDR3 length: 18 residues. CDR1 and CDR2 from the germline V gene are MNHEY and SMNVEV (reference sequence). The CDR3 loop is CASSLAYPASVSTDTQYF. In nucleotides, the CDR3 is TGTGCCAGCAGTTTAGCTTACCCCGCTAGCGTGAGCACAGATACGCAGTATTTT.

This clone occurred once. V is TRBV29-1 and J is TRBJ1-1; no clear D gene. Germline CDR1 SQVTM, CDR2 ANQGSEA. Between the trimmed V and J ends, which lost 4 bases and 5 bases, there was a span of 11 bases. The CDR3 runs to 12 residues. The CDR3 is CSVGHLMTEAFF. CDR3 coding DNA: TGCAGCGTTGGACACCTCATGACTGAAGCTTTCTTT.

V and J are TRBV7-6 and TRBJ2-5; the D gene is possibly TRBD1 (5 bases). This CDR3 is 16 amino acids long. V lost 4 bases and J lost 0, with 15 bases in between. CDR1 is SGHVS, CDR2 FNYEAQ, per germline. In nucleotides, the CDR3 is TGTGCCAGCAGCTCTAGACAGACCCTTTACCAAGAGACCCAGTACTTC. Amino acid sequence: CASSSRQTLYQETQYF.

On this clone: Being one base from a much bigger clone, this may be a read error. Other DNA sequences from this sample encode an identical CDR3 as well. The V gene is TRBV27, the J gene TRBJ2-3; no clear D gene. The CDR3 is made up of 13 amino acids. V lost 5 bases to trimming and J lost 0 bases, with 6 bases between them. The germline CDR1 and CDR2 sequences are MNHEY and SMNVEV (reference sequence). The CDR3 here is CASSPPSTDTQYF. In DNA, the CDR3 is TGTGCCAGCAGTCCCCCTAGCACAGATACGCAGTATTTT.

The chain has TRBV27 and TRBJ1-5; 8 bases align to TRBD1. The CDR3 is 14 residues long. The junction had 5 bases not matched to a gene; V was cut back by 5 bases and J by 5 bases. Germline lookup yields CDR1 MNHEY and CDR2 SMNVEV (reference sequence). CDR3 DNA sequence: TGTGCCAGCAGTCCAGGACAGGGCTATCAGCCCCAGCATTTT. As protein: CASSPGQGYQPQHF.

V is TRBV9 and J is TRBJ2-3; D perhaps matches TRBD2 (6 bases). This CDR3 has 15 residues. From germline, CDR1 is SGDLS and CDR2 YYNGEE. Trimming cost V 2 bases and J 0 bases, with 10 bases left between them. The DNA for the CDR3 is TGTGCCAGCAGCGTCGCGGGACTTAGCACAGATACGCAGTATTTT. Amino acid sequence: CASSVAGLSTDTQYF.

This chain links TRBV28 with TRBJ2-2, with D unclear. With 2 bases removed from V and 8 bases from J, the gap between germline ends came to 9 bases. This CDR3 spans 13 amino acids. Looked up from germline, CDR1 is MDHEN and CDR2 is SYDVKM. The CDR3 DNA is TGTGCCAGCAGTTTAAGTGGTTCTGGGGAGCTGTTTTTT. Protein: CASSLSGSGELFF.

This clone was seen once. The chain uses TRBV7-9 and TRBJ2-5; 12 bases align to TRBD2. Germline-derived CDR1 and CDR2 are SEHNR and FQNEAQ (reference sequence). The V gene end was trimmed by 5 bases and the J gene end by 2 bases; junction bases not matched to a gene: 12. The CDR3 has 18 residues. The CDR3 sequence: CASSLSGLAGNGQETQYF. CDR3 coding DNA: TGTGCCAGCAGCCTCTCAGGACTAGCGGGAAACGGGCAAGAGACCCAGTACTTC.

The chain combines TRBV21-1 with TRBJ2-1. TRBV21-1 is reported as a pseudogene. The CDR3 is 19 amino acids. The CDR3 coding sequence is TGTGCCAGCAGCAAAGTTCCGTCTCTGTGGCAGAGCTCCTACAATGAGCAGTTCTTC. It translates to CASSKVPSLWQSSYNEQFF.

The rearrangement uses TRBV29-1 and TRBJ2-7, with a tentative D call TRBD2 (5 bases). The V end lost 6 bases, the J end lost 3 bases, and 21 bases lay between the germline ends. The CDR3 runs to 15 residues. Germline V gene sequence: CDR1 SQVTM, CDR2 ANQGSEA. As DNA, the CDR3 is TGCAGCGTGGTTGACTATTTGGGATGGGGCTACGAGCAGTACTTC. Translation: CSVVDYLGWGYEQYF.

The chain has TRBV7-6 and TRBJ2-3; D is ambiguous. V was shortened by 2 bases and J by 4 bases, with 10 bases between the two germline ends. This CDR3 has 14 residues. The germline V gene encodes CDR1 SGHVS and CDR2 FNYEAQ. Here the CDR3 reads CASSLRSAPDTQYF. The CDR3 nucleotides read TGTGCCAGCAGCTTAAGGTCAGCCCCAGATACGCAGTATTTT.

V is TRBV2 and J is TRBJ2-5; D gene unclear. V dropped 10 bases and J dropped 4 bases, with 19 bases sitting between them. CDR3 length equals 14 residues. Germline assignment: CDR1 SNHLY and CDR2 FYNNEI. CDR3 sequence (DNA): TGTGCCATCCAGGACCTCCTCAGAGTAGAGACCCAGTACTTC. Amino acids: CAIQDLLRVETQYF.

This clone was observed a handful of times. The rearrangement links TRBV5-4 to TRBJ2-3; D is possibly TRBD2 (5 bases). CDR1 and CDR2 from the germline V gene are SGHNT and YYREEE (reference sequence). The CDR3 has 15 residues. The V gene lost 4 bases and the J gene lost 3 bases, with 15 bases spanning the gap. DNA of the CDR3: TGTGCCAGCAGCCCCCCGGTGGACTCGACAGATACGCAGTATTTT. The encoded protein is CASSPPVDSTDTQYF.

CDR3 sequence (DNA): TGTGCCAGTAGTATGGTACCCGTCCGCTCCTACGAGCAGTACTTC. The encoded protein is CASSMVPVRSYEQYF. This chain links TRBV19 with TRBJ2-7; D remains ambiguous. Germline-derived CDR1 and CDR2 are LNHDA and SQIVND (reference sequence). The CDR3 consists of 15 residues. Trimming pared 3 bases from V and 0 bases from J, leaving 12 bases between.

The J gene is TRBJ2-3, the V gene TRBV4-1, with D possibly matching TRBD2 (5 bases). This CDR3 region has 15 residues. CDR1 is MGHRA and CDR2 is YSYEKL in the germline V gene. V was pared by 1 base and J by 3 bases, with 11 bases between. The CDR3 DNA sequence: TGCGCCAGCAGCCAAGTAGGAACGGGGACAGATACGCAGTATTTT. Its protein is CASSQVGTGTDTQYF.

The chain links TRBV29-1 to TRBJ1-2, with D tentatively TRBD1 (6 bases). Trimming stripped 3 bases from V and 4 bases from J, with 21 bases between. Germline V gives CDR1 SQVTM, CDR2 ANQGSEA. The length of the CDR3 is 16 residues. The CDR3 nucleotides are TGCAGCGTTGATGTCCTACAGGGATCCCCCTTCTATGGCTACACCTTC. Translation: CSVDVLQGSPFYGYTF.

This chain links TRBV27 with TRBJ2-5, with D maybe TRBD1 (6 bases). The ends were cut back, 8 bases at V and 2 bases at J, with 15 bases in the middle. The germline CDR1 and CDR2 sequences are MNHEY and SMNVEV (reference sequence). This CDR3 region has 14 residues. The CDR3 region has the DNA TGTGCCAGCTGGACAGCGACCAAACAAGAGACCCAGTACTTC. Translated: CASWTATKQETQYF.

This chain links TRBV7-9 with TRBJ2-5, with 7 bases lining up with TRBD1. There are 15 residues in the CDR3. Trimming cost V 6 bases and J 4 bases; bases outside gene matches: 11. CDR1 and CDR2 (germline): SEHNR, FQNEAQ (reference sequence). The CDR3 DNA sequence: TGTGCCAGCAGTCACCGGGACAGTGGTAGAGAGACCCAGTACTTC. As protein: CASSHRDSGRETQYF.